A single sample gave rise to the 18 T cell receptor gamma chains below, sequenced in a study of Vδ1+ human thymocytes. Extracted RNA was reverse transcribed into cDNA. Pooled V-gene forward primers with one constant-region reverse primer generated the CDR3 amplicons by multiplex PCR. TCRdb applied CATT to the multiplex PCR reads for clone calling. In the table there are tens of thousands of gamma-chain clones, roughly 20% of which are singletons. No antigen is known for these receptors. Findings and caveats of the study: In the thymus, TRG and TRD repertoires looked highly polyclonal with Gaussian CDR3 lengths.

Sequenced input: Vdelta1+ gamma-delta thymocytes from the thymus. Noted subset: FACS-sorted CD3+ TCRalphabeta- TCRVdelta1+ TCRVdelta2- thymocytes. The receptor set was obtained from a boy less than two years old who had congenital heart surgery.

As to this clone: The junction and the germline gene differ at one end; a read error may be behind it. The chain employs TRGV9 and TRGJ1 or TRGJ2. This CDR3 spans 12 amino acids. Per the germline V gene, CDR1 is GITISATS and CDR2 is ISYDGTV (reference sequence). The CDR3: CALWKVPGRKLF. Here the CDR3 DNA reads TGTGCCTTGTGGAAGGTGCCAGGTAGGAAACTCTTT.

In its sample, this clone was seen a few times. This chain connects TRGV4 to TRGJ1 or TRGJ2. This CDR3 is built from 12 residues. Germline lookup yields CDR1 EGSTGY and CDR2 YDSYTSSV. V gave up 6 bases and J gave up 9 bases; unmatched junction bases: 11. The CDR3 spells CATWFRGLKKLF. The CDR3 DNA reads as TGTGCCACCTGGTTCCGGGGGCTTAAGAAACTCTTT.

The chain couples TRGV9 to TRGJP1. V was pared by 10 bases and J by 1 base, with 0 bases of the junction left unmatched. The CDR3 contains 11 residues. The germline gives CDR1 GITISATS, CDR2 ISYDGTV (reference sequence). The CDR3 sequence: CAFTTGWFKIF. DNA for the CDR3: TGTGCCTTTACCACTGGTTGGTTCAAGATATTT.

The V and J genes are TRGV3 and TRGJP2. The V segment lost 6 bases and the J segment 8 bases; nucleotides outside the gene matches: 3. The CDR3 has 11 residues. The germline V gene has CDR1 VTNTFY and CDR2 YDVSTARD (reference sequence). The CDR3 region is CATWCDWIKTF. The CDR3 coding sequence is TGTGCCACCTGGTGCGATTGGATCAAGACGTTT.

This clone appeared a few times. This same CDR3 is encoded by further DNA sequences in the sample. The chain combines TRGV2 with TRGJ1 or TRGJ2. Trimming took 0 bases from V and 5 from J; bases not matched to a gene: 4. There are 13 residues in the CDR3. CDR1 and CDR2 (germline): EGSNGY, YDSYNSKV. This CDR3 is CATWDGPNYKKLF. The CDR3 region has the DNA TGTGCCACCTGGGACGGGCCTAATTATAAGAAACTCTTT.

The sample holds a few counts of this clone. V gene TRGV4 combines with J gene TRGJ1 or TRGJ2. This CDR3 comprises 16 residues. Germline loops: CDR1 EGSTGY, CDR2 YDSYTSSV. Losses at the gene ends were 0 bases for V and 6 bases for J; bases not matched to a gene: 14. The DNA for the CDR3 is TGTGCCACCTGGGATGGGCCGGAGAGCTTTGGTTATAAGAAACTCTTT. Its protein product is CATWDGPESFGYKKLF.

There are a few counts of this clone. The rearrangement joins TRGV8 to TRGJ1 or TRGJ2. Germline lookup yields CDR1 VENAVY and CDR2 YDSYNSRV. With V trimmed by 9 bases and J by 8 bases, 10 bases remained unmatched. The CDR3 runs to 11 residues. CDR3 loop: CATRLENKKLF. In DNA form, the CDR3 reads TGTGCCACCCGGTTAGAAAATAAGAAACTCTTT.

The chain carries TRGV4 and TRGJ1 or TRGJ2. J lost 6 bases, V lost 4 bases, and 12 bases had no gene match. Germline CDR1 EGSTGY, CDR2 YDSYTSSV. The CDR3 extends over 14 amino acids. CDR3 DNA sequence: TGTGCCACCTGGGACCATACCCTTTGTTATAAGAAACTCTTT. This codes for CATWDHTLCYKKLF.

This clone was picked up one time. This chain joins TRGV9 and TRGJ1 or TRGJ2. V was pared by 0 bases and J by 10 bases, with 12 bases of the junction left unmatched. The germline V gene encodes CDR1 GITISATS and CDR2 ISYDGTV (reference sequence). CDR3 length: 14 residues. The CDR3 here is CALWEVQGLGKKLF. In nucleotides, the CDR3 is TGTGCCTTGTGGGAGGTGCAAGGGTTGGGGAAGAAACTCTTT.

The chain carries TRGV4 and TRGJP1. The V gene's germline CDR1 is EGSTGY and CDR2 YDSYTSSV. The J segment lost 0 bases and the V segment lost 4 bases, leaving 14 bases of the junction unmatched. CDR3 size: 18 residues. CDR3 bases: TGTGCCACCTGGGACAGGCCGAAGGGGTATACCACTGGTTGGTTCAAGATATTT. Its protein product is CATWDRPKGYTTGWFKIF.

This clone has just a few counts. This chain links TRGV4 with TRGJ1 or TRGJ2. In germline, CDR1 is EGSTGY, CDR2 YDSYTSSV. CDR3 size: 11 residues. J gave up 8 bases and V 9 bases, and 10 bases lay outside the gene matches. The CDR3 sequence: CATPAVHKKLF. DNA of the CDR3: TGTGCCACCCCCGCGGTGCATAAGAAACTCTTT.

The chain links TRGV5 to TRGJP1. With 0 bases clipped from V and 2 bases from J, the junction kept 3 bases outside the gene matches. The CDR3 spans 15 residues. CDR1 is VINAFY and CDR2 is YDVSNSKD in the germline V gene. CDR3 in DNA: TGTGCCACCTGGGACAGGCCAACCACTGGTTGGTTCAAGATATTT. This codes for CATWDRPTTGWFKIF.

V usage is TRGV2 and J usage is TRGJ1 or TRGJ2. Germline V gives CDR1 EGSNGY, CDR2 YDSYNSKV. The CDR3 totals 14 residues. The J segment lost 7 bases and the V segment lost 1 base, leaving 10 bases of the junction unmatched. As DNA, the CDR3 is TGTGCCACCTGGGACGGCCCGATCGGGTATAAGAAACTCTTT. This gives the protein CATWDGPIGYKKLF.

The chain is built from TRGV9 and TRGJ1 or TRGJ2. Germline lookup yields CDR1 GITISATS and CDR2 ISYDGTV (reference sequence). The length of the CDR3 is 15 residues. V dropped 0 bases and J dropped 6; count of bases not matched to a gene: 11. The DNA for the CDR3 is TGTGCCTTGTGGGAGGTGGAATTAGATCCTTATAAGAAACTCTTT. This encodes CALWEVELDPYKKLF.

This clone was recorded a few times. Other DNA sequences in the sample encode the same CDR3. The chain has TRGV9 and TRGJP1. The germline gives CDR1 GITISATS, CDR2 ISYDGTV (reference sequence). The CDR3 has 14 amino acids. Trimming cost V 5 bases and J 2 bases; bases outside gene matches: 5. CDR3 DNA: TGTGCCTTGTGGGTTTTAACCACTGGTTGGTTCAAGATATTT. This sequence encodes CALWVLTTGWFKIF.

This clone was observed a handful of times. The rearrangement joins TRGV5 to TRGJ1 or TRGJ2. This CDR3 is 15 amino acids long. V lost 0 bases, J lost 1 base, and 6 bases stayed unmatched. Germline CDR1 reads VINAFY; CDR2 reads YDVSNSKD. The CDR3 protein is CATWDRHPNYYKKLF. CDR3 DNA: TGTGCCACCTGGGACAGGCATCCAAATTATTATAAGAAACTCTTT.

This clone has more than one count but fewer than ten. The chain has TRGV8 and TRGJ1 or TRGJ2. Germline assignment: CDR1 VENAVY and CDR2 YDSYNSRV. J lost 3 bases, V lost 5 bases, and 7 bases had no gene match. The CDR3 extends over 13 amino acids. CDR3 sequence (DNA): TGTGCCACCTGGGCATCGGCTTATTATAAGAAACTCTTT. Translation gives CATWASAYYKKLF.

This clone has just a few counts. The genes are TRGV3 and TRGJ1 or TRGJ2. This CDR3 has 10 amino acids. The V segment lost 3 bases and the J segment 12 bases; nucleotides outside the gene matches: 5. In germline, CDR1 is VTNTFY, CDR2 YDVSTARD (reference sequence). CDR3 loop: CATWDGRKLF. Written as DNA, the CDR3 is TGTGCCACCTGGGACGGGCGGAAACTCTTT.